These 27 T cell receptor beta chains share one sample of origin, sequenced in a study of CD8+ T cells in alopecia areata. Extracted RNA was reverse transcribed into cDNA, the sequencing template. Clones were read by immunoSEQ multiplex PCR, and TCRdb kept only the in-frame ones, dropping some. The sample records some 99,000 clones, under 45% being singletons. The specimen was CD4+ T cells sorted from blood. These receptors originate from a human donor with alopecia areata.

The rearrangement links TRBV29-1 to TRBJ1-6; 11 bases align to TRBD1. The J segment lost 8 bases and the V segment lost 7 bases, leaving 7 bases of the junction unmatched. The CDR3 consists of 14 residues. Germline V gene sequence: CDR1 SQVTM, CDR2 ANQGSEA. The CDR3 bases are TGCAGCGCCCGGACAGGGGGCATCGATTCACCCCTCCACTTT. Translation: CSARTGGIDSPLHF. The variable domain in full, completed from reference TRBV29-1 and TRBJ1-6, reads SAVISQKPSRDICQRGTSLTIQCQVDSQVTMMFWYRQQPGQSLTLIATANQGSEATYESGFVIDKFPISRPNLTFSTLTVSNMSPEDSSIYLCSARTGGIDSPLHFGNGTRLTVT.

J is TRBJ2-2 and V is TRBV30; D is undetermined. Germline assignment: CDR1 GTSNPN and CDR2 SVGIG (reference sequence). The ends were cut back, 2 bases at V and 2 bases at J, with 3 bases in the middle. This CDR3 is 12 amino acids long. The CDR3 bases are TGTGCCTGGAGTTCAAACACCGGGGAGCTGTTTTTT. Its translation: CAWSSNTGELFF.

This clone was detected only a few times. The rearrangement links TRBV9 to TRBJ1-1; D is possibly TRBD1 (5 bases). V dropped 5 bases and J dropped 1 base, with 12 bases sitting between them. Looked up from germline, CDR1 is SGDLS and CDR2 is YYNGEE. CDR3 length equals 14 residues. The CDR3 sequence is CASSPRGGNTEAFF. The CDR3 DNA sequence: TGTGCCAGCAGTCCCCGTGGGGGGAACACTGAAGCTTTCTTT. Together with reference TRBV9 and TRBJ1-1, the CDR3 gives the full variable domain: DSGVTQTPKHLITATGQRVTLRCSPRSGDLSVYWYQQSLDQGLQFLIQYYNGEERAKGNILERFSAQQFPDLHSELNLSSLELGDSALYFCASSPRGGNTEAFFGQGTRLTVV.

The rearrangement uses TRBV30 and TRBJ2-5; D is possibly TRBD2 (5 bases). The V end was cut by 5 bases, the J end by 4 bases, with 17 bases between. This CDR3 spans 14 amino acids. Germline CDR1 and CDR2: GTSNPN and SVGIG (reference sequence). The CDR3 here is CAWDALRAGETQYF. The CDR3 DNA reads TGTGCCTGGGACGCCCTGAGGGCAGGAGAGACCCAGTACTTC.

The CDR3 DNA reads TGCGCCAGCAGCTTGACTCCCCAAGAGACCCAGTACTTC. Its protein is CASSLTPQETQYF. The V call is TRBV5-1, the J call TRBJ2-5, with D unresolved. The CDR3 length is 13 residues. Trimming left V 1 base short and J 1 base short, with 5 bases between. Germline-derived CDR1 and CDR2 are SGHRS and YFSETQ.

This clone came up a few times. CDR3 protein: CSGVVGVEAFF. CDR3 DNA sequence: TGCAGCGGTGTGGTCGGAGTCGAAGCTTTCTTT. The V and J genes are TRBV29-1 and TRBJ1-1; D unclear. The CDR3 totals 11 residues. Germline lookup yields CDR1 SQVTM and CDR2 ANQGSEA. V lost 7 bases and J lost 8, with 14 bases in between.

This clone has just a few counts. V gene TRBV29-1 combines with J gene TRBJ2-3; D could derive from TRBD1 or TRBD2 (5 bases each). The CDR3 is made up of 14 amino acids. Trimming took off 2 bases at V and 4 bases at J, with 13 bases between the two ends. Germline CDR1 reads SQVTM; CDR2 reads ANQGSEA. This CDR3 is CSVERGASPDTQYF. The CDR3 nucleotides are TGCAGCGTTGAACGAGGGGCCTCCCCAGATACGCAGTATTTT.

This clone was counted between two and nine times. The chain is built from TRBV29-1 and TRBJ2-1; D possibly corresponds to TRBD2 (5 bases). This CDR3 spans 16 amino acids. The V end lost 5 bases, the J end lost 2 bases, and 19 bases lay between the germline ends. From germline, CDR1 is SQVTM and CDR2 ANQGSEA. The CDR3 loop reads CSVSGIGSAAYNEQFF. The CDR3 DNA follows: TGCAGCGTTAGCGGTATTGGCTCGGCGGCCTACAATGAGCAGTTCTTC.

This clone was seen only a few times. The chain joins TRBV29-1 to TRBJ2-7; 9 bases fit TRBD1. Germline CDR1 is SQVTM and CDR2 is ANQGSEA. The length of the CDR3 is 14 residues. The ends lost 4 bases at V and 6 bases at J; junction bases unmatched: 10. CDR3 nucleotide sequence: TGCAGCGTTGGGGATCCGGGACAGGGCACCGAGCAGTACTTC. This encodes CSVGDPGQGTEQYF.

The chain couples TRBV30 to TRBJ2-7; D unresolved. V was pared by 7 bases and J by 5 bases, with 3 bases between. The CDR3 totals 8 residues. Germline assignment: CDR1 GTSNPN and CDR2 SVGIG (reference sequence). The CDR3 DNA is TGTGCCTTCAACGAGCAGTACTTC. It specifies CAFNEQYF.

The chain combines TRBV12-5 with TRBJ2-7, with D perhaps matching TRBD1 or TRBD2 (5 bases each). Trimming shortened V by 6 bases and J by 6 bases, and 15 bases separated the two germline ends. CDR1 is LGHNT and CDR2 is FRNRAP in the germline V gene. The CDR3 is made up of 13 amino acids. The CDR3 sequence: CASGHGRDGEQYF. CDR3 bases: TGTGCTAGTGGCCACGGACGGGACGGCGAGCAGTACTTC.

This chain uses TRBV29-1 with TRBJ1-2; a possible D gene is TRBD1 (5 bases). V dropped 8 bases and J dropped 8 bases, with 18 bases sitting between them. Germline V gene lookup returns CDR1 SQVTM and CDR2 ANQGSEA. The CDR3 consists of 12 residues. The CDR3 DNA reads TGCAGCTCCCACAAAGGGGCTGTGGGCTACACCTTC. Translated: CSSHKGAVGYTF.

The CDR3 protein is CASRSPLPGENTEAFF. DNA of the CDR3: TGTGCCAGCAGGTCTCCCCTGCCAGGGGAGAACACTGAAGCTTTCTTT. V usage is TRBV28 and J usage is TRBJ1-1, with D possibly matching TRBD1 (6 bases). In germline, CDR1 is MDHEN, CDR2 SYDVKM. Trimming shortened V by 6 bases and J by 1 base, and 18 bases separated the two germline ends. The CDR3 has 16 residues.

V gene TRBV4-2 combines with J gene TRBJ1-2, with unresolved D. Germline assignment: CDR1 LGHNA and CDR2 YNFKEQ. The CDR3 is made up of 14 amino acids. V was trimmed by 0 bases and J by 5 bases, leaving 10 bases between them. In nucleotides, the CDR3 is TGTGCCAGCAGCCAAGATGTGAGTTGGTATGGCTACACCTTC. Encoded protein: CASSQDVSWYGYTF.

This sequence joins TRBV4-1 and TRBJ2-7; possibly TRBD2 for D (7 bases). Trimming took off 1 base at V and 4 bases at J, with 20 bases between the two ends. The germline CDR1 and CDR2 sequences are MGHRA and YSYEKL. The CDR3 is made up of 17 amino acids. DNA of the CDR3: TGCGCCAGCAGCCAAGGGTCACGGGGGGCCGCCGGGTACGAGCAGTACTTC. It translates to CASSQGSRGAAGYEQYF.

The gene calls are TRBV5-1 and TRBJ2-1, with D possibly matching TRBD2 (6 bases). The CDR3 spans 15 residues. The germline V gene has CDR1 SGHRS and CDR2 YFSETQ. V dropped 2 bases and J dropped 8 bases, with 17 bases sitting between them. The CDR3 sequence: CASSFASAPGDEQFF. CDR3 sequence (DNA): TGCGCCAGCAGCTTTGCGAGTGCCCCGGGGGATGAGCAGTTCTTC.

The chain is built from TRBV29-1 and TRBJ2-1; 10 bases map to TRBD2. The junction had 6 bases not matched to a gene; V was cut back by 3 bases and J by 7 bases. This CDR3 has 14 residues. The germline V gene encodes CDR1 SQVTM and CDR2 ANQGSEA. CDR3 sequence (DNA): TGCAGCGTTGAGAGGGCTAGCGGGGGAAATGAGCAGTTCTTC. Protein product: CSVERASGGNEQFF.

This clone appeared a few times. The CDR3 sequence: CASRRLAGGAYEQYF. The CDR3 DNA follows: TGTGCCAGCAGACGACTAGCGGGGGGAGCCTACGAGCAGTACTTC. The gene calls are TRBV28 and TRBJ2-7; 13 bases agree with TRBD2. Germline lookup yields CDR1 MDHEN and CDR2 SYDVKM. The V segment lost 6 bases and the J segment 2 bases; nucleotides outside the gene matches: 4. The CDR3 has 15 residues.

This chain links TRBV29-1 with TRBJ2-7, with TRBD2 matching 11 bases. Trimming cost V 4 bases and J 2 bases; bases outside gene matches: 13. Germline V CDR1 and CDR2: SQVTM, ANQGSEA. The CDR3 sequence is 17 residues long. The CDR3 DNA reads TGCAGCGTTGTTGGGACTAGCGGACGGGCGGGCGCCTACGAGCAGTACTTC. Its protein product is CSVVGTSGRAGAYEQYF.

This clone was picked up a small number of times. The rearrangement links TRBV7-9 to TRBJ1-6; 7 bases are shared with TRBD1. Germline V CDR1 and CDR2: SEHNR, FQNEAQ (reference sequence). The CDR3 totals 15 residues. The V and J ends lost 2 bases and 10 bases, in that order; junction bases with no gene match: 8. The DNA for the CDR3 is TGTGCCAGCAGCTTATCACGGACAGGAGGATCACCCCTCCACTTT. Its protein product is CASSLSRTGGSPLHF. Full variable domain (remainder filled in from reference TRBV7-9 and TRBJ1-6): DTGVSQNPRHKITKRGQNVTFRCDPISEHNRLYWYRQTLGQGPEFLTYFQNEAQLEKSRLLSDRFSAERPKGSFSTLEIQRTEQGDSAMYLCASSLSRTGGSPLHFGNGTRLTVT.

The CDR3 sequence: CASIMASGSGTQYF. The CDR3 DNA reads as TGTGCCAGCATCATGGCTAGCGGGTCCGGGACCCAGTACTTC. V is TRBV2 and J is TRBJ2-5; 8 bases match TRBD2. V shed 7 bases and J 7 bases; nucleotides not matched to a gene: 11. Per the germline V gene, CDR1 is SNHLY and CDR2 is FYNNEI. This CDR3 has 14 residues.

This clone has only a few counts. The V and J genes are TRBV14 and TRBJ2-3; 11 nucleotides match TRBD2. The CDR3 is made up of 14 amino acids. Germline CDR1 is SGHDN and CDR2 is FVKESK. V was clipped by 7 bases and J by 5 bases; unmatched bases: 5. This CDR3 is CASKPGTSGDTQYF. CDR3 nucleotides: TGTGCCAGCAAGCCCGGGACTAGCGGAGATACGCAGTATTTT.

The genes are TRBV14 and TRBJ2-1; no definite D call. V shed 4 bases and J shed 9 bases, with 10 bases lying between them. The CDR3 has 12 residues. CDR1 SGHDN and CDR2 FVKESK come from the germline V gene. The CDR3, as DNA: TGTGCCAGCAGCCCCGGCACCGGTGAGCAGTTCTTC. Translating it yields CASSPGTGEQFF.

Here the CDR3 reads CSSTGVLGNTEAFF. CDR3 nucleotide sequence: TGCAGTTCGACAGGGGTATTGGGAAACACTGAAGCTTTCTTT. The V and J genes are TRBV29-1 and TRBJ1-1; 8 bases map to TRBD1. CDR3 size: 14 residues. CDR1 is SQVTM and CDR2 is ANQGSEA in the germline V gene.

The chain links TRBV7-2 to TRBJ1-2; D is undetermined. The CDR3 totals 15 residues. The germline gives CDR1 SGHTA, CDR2 FQGNSA. V was cut by 3 bases and J by 8 bases, with 19 bases left in between. Here the CDR3 reads CASSFRGVGNRGYTF. CDR3 coding DNA: TGTGCCAGCAGCTTTCGAGGAGTGGGAAATAGAGGCTACACCTTC.

This clone was seen only a few times. The CDR3 reads CASSSKAGLDSLSFYNEQFF. Here the CDR3 DNA reads TGCGCCAGCAGCTCCAAAGCGGGACTAGATTCCCTCTCTTTCTACAATGAGCAGTTCTTC. This rearrangement joins TRBV5-1 to TRBJ2-1; TRBD2 matches at 8 bases. With V trimmed by 3 bases and J by 3 bases, 20 bases remained unmatched. The CDR3 spans 20 residues. Per germline, CDR1 SGHRS and CDR2 YFSETQ.

The gene calls are TRBV5-1 and TRBJ2-7; TRBD1 matches at 10 bases. The CDR3 has 16 amino acids. CDR1 is SGHRS and CDR2 is YFSETQ in the germline V gene. Trimming cost V 4 bases and J 9 bases; bases outside gene matches: 16. This chain's CDR3 is CASSAGGGTGARWQYF. The CDR3 nucleotides are TGCGCCAGCAGCGCCGGGGGCGGGACAGGGGCACGGTGGCAGTACTTC.